What follows are 10 T cell receptor beta chains derived from one specimen sequenced in a study of sequential checkpoint blockade in melanoma. The treatment: randomized to nivolumab then ipilimumab (arm A) or the reverse (arm B). Produced via immunoSEQ multiplex PCR; TCRdb's table is partial and in-frame only. Of just under 20,000 clones in the sample, approximately 72% are singletons; the top ten hold around 35%. The sequenced sample was CD8+ T cells sorted from blood (inferred from file names), obtained from a patient given nivolumab and ipilimumab in sequence. All receptors derive from a human donor with melanoma.

The J gene is TRBJ2-7, the V gene TRBV11-2, with 7 bases that match TRBD2. Trimming cost V 5 bases and J 3 bases; bases outside gene matches: 4. The CDR3 length is 13 residues. Germline-derived CDR1 and CDR2 are SGHAT and FQNNGV. Here the CDR3 DNA reads TGTGCCAGCAGCCTCGCGGGGGACTACGAGCAGTACTTC. It codes for CASSLAGDYEQYF.

The chain has TRBV28 and TRBJ1-4, with D possibly being TRBD1 (6 bases). Germline CDR1 and CDR2: MDHEN and SYDVKM. This CDR3 comprises 16 residues. V lost 5 bases and J 0 bases, leaving 13 bases between the germline ends. The CDR3 DNA sequence: TGTGCCAGCAGTCCGACAGGATGGACAACTAATGAAAAACTGTTTTTT. Its protein product is CASSPTGWTTNEKLFF. Full variable domain (rest looked up from reference TRBV28 and TRBJ1-4): DVKVTQSSRYLVKRTGEKVFLECVQDMDHENMFWYRQDPGLGLRLIYFSYDVKMKEKGDIPEGYSVSREKKERFSLILESASTNQTSMYLCASSPTGWTTNEKLFFGSGTQLSVL.

The chain has TRBV11-2 and TRBJ1-1; D is ambiguous. From germline, CDR1 is SGHAT and CDR2 FQNNGV. This CDR3 comprises 13 residues. Trimming cost V 5 bases and J 7 bases, with 14 bases left between them. Written as DNA, the CDR3 is TGTGCCAGCAGCCCCCCTTGGGAGAGTGAAGCTTTCTTT. Translation: CASSPPWESEAFF.

The chain links TRBV6-1 to TRBJ2-7; unclear D gene. The CDR3 spans 13 residues. With 2 bases removed from V and 1 base from J, the gap between germline ends came to 6 bases. CDR1 is MNHNS and CDR2 is SASEGT in the germline V gene. CDR3 nucleotides: TGTGCCAGCAGTGAATTCGGGTCCTACGAGCAGTACTTC. It codes for CASSEFGSYEQYF.

The chain carries TRBV19 and TRBJ1-5, with 10 nucleotides matching TRBD1. This CDR3 is built from 15 residues. The ends lost 3 bases at V and 5 bases at J; junction bases unmatched: 4. Germline V gene sequence: CDR1 LNHDA, CDR2 SQIVND (reference sequence). The CDR3: CASSITGQGYQPQHF. In DNA, the CDR3 is TGTGCCAGTAGTATCACGGGACAGGGGTATCAGCCCCAGCATTTT.

The chain links TRBV6-6 to TRBJ2-7; TRBD1 aligns across 12 bases. Per germline, CDR1 MNHNY and CDR2 SVGAGI (reference sequence). With 4 bases clipped from V and 6 bases from J, the junction kept 4 bases outside the gene matches. The CDR3 has 14 amino acids. The CDR3 coding sequence is TGTGCCAGCAGTTCCCGGGACAGGGGGCTCGAGCAGTACTTC. Protein sequence: CASSSRDRGLEQYF.

The J gene is TRBJ1-2, the V gene TRBV4-1, with D unresolved. Trimming removed 0 bases at V and 7 bases at J, with 12 bases between. The CDR3 totals 14 residues. Germline loops: CDR1 MGHRA, CDR2 YSYEKL. The CDR3 region is CASSQESLAGGYTF. CDR3 bases: TGCGCCAGCAGCCAAGAATCCCTGGCGGGTGGCTACACCTTC.

Concerning this clone: At one end the junction does not follow the germline gene, possibly because of a read error. V usage is TRBV14 and J usage is TRBJ1-1; 7 bases are shared with TRBD1. This CDR3 has 14 amino acids. Looked up from germline, CDR1 is SGHDN and CDR2 is FVKESK. As DNA, the CDR3 is TGTGCCAGCAGCGAAGACAGGGTGGCCACTGAAGCTTTCTTT. Protein product: CASSEDRVATEAFF. The full variable domain, with the rest looked up from reference TRBV14 and TRBJ1-1, is EAGVTQFPSHSVIEKGQTVTLRCDPISGHDNLYWYRRVMGKEIKFLLHFVKESKQDESGMPNNRFLAERTGGTYSTLKVQPAELEDSGVYFCASSEDRVATEAFFGQGTRLTVV.

The rearrangement links TRBV7-3 to TRBJ1-1, with D maybe TRBD1 (5 bases). Germline V gene sequence: CDR1 SGHTA, CDR2 FQGTGA. This CDR3 region has 15 residues. V lost 6 bases to trimming and J lost 1 base, with 15 bases between them. The CDR3 loop is CASRSLDNANTEAFF. The CDR3 bases are TGTGCCAGCAGATCATTGGACAACGCGAACACTGAAGCTTTCTTT.

This clone was recorded a few times. This chain links TRBV27 with TRBJ2-7, with 10 nucleotides matching TRBD1. V lost 4 bases and J lost 4; bases outside the gene matches: 4. Germline CDR1 is MNHEY and CDR2 is SMNVEV (reference sequence). This CDR3 region has 14 residues. CDR3: CASSSRQGAYEQYF. The CDR3, as DNA: TGTGCCAGCAGTTCTAGACAGGGGGCATACGAGCAGTACTTC.